This TCR beta chain was obtained from a study of T cell repertoires in cytomegalovirus infection. The CDR3 covers 12 residues. Germline loops: CDR1 LNHDA, CDR2 SQIVND (reference sequence). The V and J ends lost 6 bases and 8 bases respectively, with 13 bases between them. This clonotype came up many times. TCRdb re-called the reads with MiXCR, one entry per CDR3 protein. The sample contains about 360,000 distinct CDR3 sequences, 15% to 20% of which appear only once. This TCR derives from a human donor in good health (CMV status not recorded). Some clones in this sample may be carry-over from other donors' samples. The chain uses TRBV19 and TRBJ1-2; no clear D. The sequenced sample was PBMCs. The CDR3 region is CASSPNGPGYTF. CDR3 coding DNA: TGTGCCAGTAGCCCGAACGGGCCGGGCTACACCTTC.